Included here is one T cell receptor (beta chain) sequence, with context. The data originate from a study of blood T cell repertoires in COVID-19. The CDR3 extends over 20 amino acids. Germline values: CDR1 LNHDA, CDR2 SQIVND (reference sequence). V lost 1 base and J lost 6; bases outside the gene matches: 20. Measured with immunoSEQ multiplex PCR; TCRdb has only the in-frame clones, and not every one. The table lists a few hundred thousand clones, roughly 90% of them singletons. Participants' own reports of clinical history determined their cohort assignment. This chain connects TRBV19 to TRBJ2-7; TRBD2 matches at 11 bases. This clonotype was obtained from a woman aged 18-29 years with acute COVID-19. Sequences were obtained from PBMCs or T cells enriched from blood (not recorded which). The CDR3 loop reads CASSIVGGRGPLAGDAEQYF. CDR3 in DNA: TGTGCCAGTAGTATAGTTGGAGGCAGGGGACCACTAGCGGGAGATGCCGAGCAGTACTTC.